This T cell receptor beta chain stems from a study of blood T cells in healthy people across ages. Using a J-beta primer mix together with a sample-barcoded 5' primer, a second PCR was run for roughly 6 to 11 cycles. Every cDNA molecule carried a tag from a template-switch adaptor bearing 12 random nucleotides. TCRdb re-analysed the 5' RACE reads in MiXCR, keeping a single row per CDR3 protein. The table has fewer than 700,000 distinct CDR3 sequences, about 43% seen once. Study findings and constraints: PBMCs were not sorted, which prevented a conclusive comparison of naive versus antigen-experienced cells.

With V trimmed by 6 bases and J by 4 bases, 4 bases remained unmatched. Germline values: CDR1 SNHLY, CDR2 FYNNEI. The CDR3 is 13 residues long. This clonotype has more than one count but fewer than ten. Its specificity is unknown. The chain employs TRBV2 and TRBJ2-5, with 8 bases identical to TRBD1. This sequence originates from an older man in good health. Specimen: blood. The CDR3 bases are TGTGCCAGCAGGTTAACAGGGGGAGAGACCCAGTACTTC. This encodes CASRLTGGETQYF.